This passage covers 32 T cell receptor beta chains from one sample sequenced in a study of blood T cell repertoires in COVID-19. Some clones are missing from TCRdb's copy, which holds only in-frame ones; the method was immunoSEQ multiplex PCR. Of about 260,000 clones listed, 83% were seen once; the top ten hold about 4.9%. Sequenced material: peripheral blood. These receptors were collected from a man in his 60s who had recovered from COVID-19.

V and J are TRBV2 and TRBJ1-2, with 11 bases fitting TRBD1. The CDR3 loop spans 17 amino acids. J was trimmed by 4 bases and V by 4 bases; bases with no gene match: 11. Germline loops: CDR1 SNHLY, CDR2 FYNNEI. CDR3 in DNA: TGTGCCAGCAGTGTACCCAGAGGACAGGGGGCAATCTATGGCTACACCTTC. Its protein is CASSVPRGQGAIYGYTF.

The genes are TRBV30 and TRBJ1-1; D ambiguous. Trimming took 1 base from V and 3 from J, leaving 9 bases between them. Per germline, CDR1 GTSNPN and CDR2 SVGIG (reference sequence). The CDR3 is made up of 13 amino acids. In nucleotides, the CDR3 is TGTGCCTGGAGTGCTAGGATTGACACTGAAGCTTTCTTT. Protein product: CAWSARIDTEAFF. The full variable domain, its missing parts supplied by reference TRBV30 and TRBJ1-1, is SQTIHQWPATLVQPVGSPLSLECTVEGTSNPNLYWYRQAAGRGLQLLFYSVGIGQISSEVPQNLSASRPQDRQFILSSKKLLLSDSGFYLCAWSARIDTEAFFGQGTRLTVV.

The chain carries TRBV3-1 (or the pseudogene TRBV3-2) and TRBJ2-1, with TRBD2 matching over 7 bases. This CDR3 is 17 amino acids long. The germline CDR1 and CDR2 sequences are LGHDT and YNNKEL (reference sequence). The trim removed 0 bases at V and 4 bases at J, leaving 9 bases unmatched. In nucleotides, the CDR3 is TGTGCCAGCAGCCAAGAAGAGGGGACTAATTCTTACAATGAGCAGTTCTTC. Protein sequence: CASSQEEGTNSYNEQFF.

The J gene is TRBJ2-3, the V gene TRBV10-3; D uncertain. The CDR3 length is 13 residues. Germline assignment: CDR1 ENHRY and CDR2 SYGVKD. Trimming left V 0 bases short and J 4 bases short, with 5 bases between. The CDR3 loop is CAISESAPDTQYF. In nucleotides, the CDR3 is TGTGCCATCAGTGAGTCGGCACCAGATACGCAGTATTTT.

The genes are TRBV5-1 and TRBJ2-5; perhaps TRBD2 as D (5 bases). There are 15 residues in the CDR3. The germline CDR1 and CDR2 sequences are SGHRS and YFSETQ. The V gene lost 8 bases and the J gene lost 1 base, with 18 bases spanning the gap. DNA for the CDR3: TGCGCCAGTGGGCCCAGTGGGGAGACCCAAGAGACCCAGTACTTC. Translating it yields CASGPSGETQETQYF.

This chain links TRBV18 with TRBJ1-6; D remains unclear. V lost 8 bases and J 5 bases, leaving 13 bases between the germline ends. Germline CDR1 reads KGHSH; CDR2 reads LQKENI. This CDR3 is built from 14 residues. The CDR3 DNA follows: TGTGCCAGCACAGCTTCCGTAAATAATTCACCCCTCCACTTT. It is translated as CASTASVNNSPLHF. The variable domain in full, with the rest retrieved from reference TRBV18 and TRBJ1-6, is NAGVMQNPRHLVRRRGQEARLRCSPMKGHSHVYWYRQLPEEGLKFMVYLQKENIIDESGMPKERFSAEFPKEGPSILRIQQVVRGDSAAYFCASTASVNNSPLHFGNGTRLTVT.

This clone was detected once. CDR3 amino acids: CASSRRTSGSGSDTQYF. CDR3 nucleotide sequence: TGTGCCAGCTCACGTCGGACTAGCGGGAGTGGTTCAGATACGCAGTATTTT. The rearrangement joins TRBV18 to TRBJ2-3; TRBD2 agrees at 13 bases. This CDR3 has 17 residues. Germline V gene sequence: CDR1 KGHSH, CDR2 LQKENI. V lost 4 bases and J lost 4; bases outside the gene matches: 8.

V gene TRBV18 combines with J gene TRBJ1-5; 7 bases match TRBD1. The CDR3 is made up of 14 amino acids. With V trimmed by 4 bases and J by 4 bases, 4 bases remained unmatched. Germline CDR1 reads KGHSH; CDR2 reads LQKENI. CDR3: CASSLGQENQPQHF. CDR3 sequence (DNA): TGTGCCAGCTCACTCGGACAGGAGAATCAGCCCCAGCATTTT.

This clone was counted a few times. The chain employs TRBV5-4 and TRBJ1-4; TRBD1 is a possible D gene (5 bases). The V and J ends lost 2 bases and 0 bases respectively, with 11 bases between them. The CDR3 has 16 residues. Per the germline V gene, CDR1 is SGHNT and CDR2 is YYREEE (reference sequence). CDR3 nucleotides: TGTGCCAGCAGCTTCGTCGGGGGGACAACTAATGAAAAACTGTTTTTT. It translates to CASSFVGGTTNEKLFF.

The V gene is TRBV5-1, the J gene TRBJ2-1; D possibly corresponds to TRBD1 (5 bases). Trimming cost V 0 bases and J 5 bases, with 12 bases left between them. Germline loops: CDR1 SGHRS, CDR2 YFSETQ. This CDR3 region has 15 residues. This chain's CDR3 is CASSLVTGKNNEQFF. The CDR3 bases are TGCGCCAGCAGCTTGGTCACAGGAAAAAACAATGAGCAGTTCTTC.

This clone came up once. The V and J genes are TRBV3-1 (or the pseudogene TRBV3-2) and TRBJ2-7; a possible D gene is TRBD1 (5 bases). This CDR3 spans 23 amino acids. V was cut by 2 bases and J by 3 bases, with 38 bases left in between. Per germline, CDR1 LGHDT and CDR2 YNNKEL (reference sequence). The CDR3 spells CASSQFLWSVGQGIRLWGYEQYF. The CDR3 DNA is TGTGCCAGCAGCCAATTTCTTTGGTCCGTGGGGCAGGGTATAAGGCTCTGGGGCTACGAGCAGTACTTC.

This chain joins TRBV27 and TRBJ2-2; 7 nucleotides line up with TRBD2. V trimming: 1 base; J trimming: 5 bases; junction bases outside the gene matches: 7. Germline-derived CDR1 and CDR2 are MNHEY and SMNVEV (reference sequence). This CDR3 is 16 amino acids long. The CDR3 DNA is TGTGCCAGCAGTTTATTATCCCTGGGGGGGACCGGGGAGCTGTTTTTT. It is translated as CASSLLSLGGTGELFF.

V gene TRBV19 combines with J gene TRBJ1-5, with 11 bases aligning to TRBD1. CDR1 is LNHDA, CDR2 SQIVND, per germline (reference sequence). This CDR3 comprises 20 residues. With V trimmed by 3 bases and J by 0 bases, 13 bases remained unmatched. CDR3 sequence: CASSMPPAGQGAYSNQPQHF. The CDR3 region has the DNA TGTGCCAGTAGTATGCCCCCCGCTGGACAGGGGGCCTATAGCAATCAGCCCCAGCATTTT.

V and J are TRBV19 and TRBJ1-3, with 7 nucleotides matching TRBD1. The CDR3 consists of 14 residues. V was clipped by 5 bases and J by 2 bases; unmatched bases: 3. Germline-derived CDR1 and CDR2 are LNHDA and SQIVND (reference sequence). The CDR3 coding sequence is TGTGCCAGTAGTTTCGACAGGGCTGGAAACACCATATATTTT. Translating gives CASSFDRAGNTIYF.

CDR3 protein: CASGPRPRSGRITSYNEQFF. The CDR3 DNA follows: TGTGCTAGTGGTCCCCGCCCCAGGTCCGGGAGAATCACGTCCTACAATGAGCAGTTCTTC. The V and J genes are TRBV12-5 and TRBJ2-1; possibly TRBD2 for D (6 bases). Per germline, CDR1 LGHNT and CDR2 FRNRAP. CDR3 length equals 20 residues. V was cut by 5 bases and J by 1 base, with 27 bases left in between. The whole variable domain, filled in from reference TRBV12-5 and TRBJ2-1, reads DARVTQTPRHKVTEMGQEVTMRCQPILGHNTVFWYRQTMMQGLELLAYFRNRAPLDDSGMPKDRFSAEMPDATLATLKIQPSEPRDSAVYFCASGPRPRSGRITSYNEQFFGPGTRLTVL.

The V and J genes are TRBV5-5 and TRBJ2-3; 11 bases agree with TRBD2. This CDR3 has 19 residues. The germline CDR1 and CDR2 sequences are SGHKS and YYEKEE (reference sequence). J lost 2 bases, V lost 3 bases, and 14 bases had no gene match. The CDR3 bases are TGTGCCAGCAGCTCCCTTGGTAGACTAGCGGGGCGTATCACAGATACGCAGTATTTT. Amino acid sequence: CASSSLGRLAGRITDTQYF.

The rearrangement uses TRBV5-1 and TRBJ2-6; D perhaps matches TRBD1 (5 bases). Trimming left V 0 bases short and J 1 base short, with 8 bases between. The germline gives CDR1 SGHRS, CDR2 YFSETQ. The CDR3 has 16 residues. CDR3 amino acids: CASSLVPGSGANVLTF. CDR3 sequence (DNA): TGCGCCAGCAGCTTGGTTCCAGGGTCTGGGGCCAACGTCCTGACTTTC.

The chain is built from TRBV23-1 and TRBJ2-7; a weak D match, TRBD1 (6 bases). TRBV23-1 is an ORF; its function is uncertain. There are 13 residues in the CDR3. Deletions cut 7 bases from V and 3 bases from J, with 13 bases between. CDR3 bases: TGCGCCAGCATCCGGGACAAATACTACGAGCAGTACTTC. As protein: CASIRDKYYEQYF.

The chain is built from TRBV5-5 and TRBJ1-2; TRBD1 matches 8 bases. The length of the CDR3 is 16 residues. V lost 4 bases, J lost 0 bases, and 8 bases stayed unmatched. The germline V gene encodes CDR1 SGHKS and CDR2 YYEKEE (reference sequence). The CDR3 loop reads CASSQEPDRANYGYTF. CDR3 bases: TGTGCCAGCAGCCAGGAGCCGGACAGGGCTAACTATGGCTACACCTTC.

V usage is TRBV6-1 and J usage is TRBJ1-3; no definite D call. The CDR3 consists of 15 residues. V gave up 2 bases and J gave up 2 bases, with 10 bases separating them. Germline CDR1 reads MNHNS; CDR2 reads SASEGT. CDR3 bases: TGTGCCAGCAGTGAACGGGGTCTCCCTGGAAACACCATATATTTT. Protein product: CASSERGLPGNTIYF.

The chain carries TRBV3-1 (or the pseudogene TRBV3-2) and TRBJ2-2; 12 nucleotides match TRBD1. The trim removed 2 bases at V and 6 bases at J, leaving 10 bases unmatched. Germline V lookup: CDR1 LGHDT, CDR2 YNNKEL (reference sequence). CDR3 size: 18 residues. The CDR3 nucleotides are TGTGCCAGCAGCCAACCCATTGGAGGGACAGGGGGCCCCGGGGAGCTGTTTTTT. Residues: CASSQPIGGTGGPGELFF.

The V and J genes are TRBV27 and TRBJ2-1, with 15 bases matching TRBD2. V shed 6 bases, J shed 4 bases, and the junction held 1 base outside the gene matches. The length of the CDR3 is 15 residues. From germline, CDR1 is MNHEY and CDR2 SMNVEV (reference sequence). CDR3 DNA: TGTGCCAGCAGAGGACTAGCGGGAGGGTACAATGAGCAGTTCTTC. This encodes CASRGLAGGYNEQFF.

V usage is TRBV5-1 and J usage is TRBJ1-1, with 9 positions matching TRBD1. J gave up 5 bases and V 4 bases, and 6 bases lay outside the gene matches. The CDR3 is 14 amino acids. CDR1 is SGHRS, CDR2 YFSETQ, per germline. The CDR3 coding sequence is TGCGCCAGCAGCCAGACAGGGGGGCTGACTGAAGCTTTCTTT. Translation: CASSQTGGLTEAFF.

In its sample, this clone was seen a few times. The chain joins TRBV7-8 to TRBJ2-1, with 10 positions matching TRBD2. Germline assignment: CDR1 SGHVS and CDR2 FQNEAQ. Trimming cost V 2 bases and J 4 bases; bases outside gene matches: 8. CDR3 length: 17 residues. DNA for the CDR3: TGTGCCAGCAGCTTATATGCAGCGGGAGGGACTTACAATGAGCAGTTCTTC. Encoded protein: CASSLYAAGGTYNEQFF.

The chain links TRBV7-2 to TRBJ1-2, with unresolved D. Germline V CDR1 and CDR2: SGHTA, FQGNSA. This CDR3 region has 13 residues. Trimming took 5 bases from V and 4 from J, leaving 11 bases between them. Here the CDR3 reads CASSPWFGYGYTF. DNA for the CDR3: TGTGCCAGCAGCCCCTGGTTCGGCTATGGCTACACCTTC. The full variable domain, completed using reference TRBV7-2 and TRBJ1-2, is GAGVSQSPSNKVTEKGKDVELRCDPISGHTALYWYRQSLGQGLEFLIYFQGNSAPDKSGLPSDRFSAERTGGSVSTLTIQRTQQEDSAVYLCASSPWFGYGYTFGSGTRLTVV.

The genes are TRBV28 and TRBJ2-7; 7 bases map to TRBD1. V lost 3 bases, J lost 8 bases, and 13 bases stayed unmatched. The V gene's germline CDR1 is MDHEN and CDR2 SYDVKM. This CDR3 contains 15 residues. The CDR3: CASSLGQRGLRKQYF. The CDR3 nucleotides are TGTGCCAGCAGTTTGGGACAGCGAGGGTTGAGGAAGCAGTACTTC.

J is TRBJ2-7 and V is TRBV3-1 (or the pseudogene TRBV3-2), with 8 bases fitting TRBD2. Unmatched junction bases numbered 14, after V lost 7 bases and J lost 3 bases. The CDR3 runs to 16 residues. The V gene's germline CDR1 is LGHDT and CDR2 YNNKEL (reference sequence). CDR3 region: CASTTAPSRGGYEQYF. The CDR3 DNA follows: TGTGCCAGCACCACAGCCCCTTCCCGGGGGGGCTACGAGCAGTACTTC.

V and J are TRBV7-8 and TRBJ2-3; no clear D gene. V gave up 7 bases and J gave up 7 bases, with 21 bases separating them. CDR3 length: 15 residues. From germline, CDR1 is SGHVS and CDR2 FQNEAQ. The CDR3 loop reads CASNAMMNSPNTQYF. CDR3 nucleotides: TGTGCCAGCAACGCTATGATGAATTCGCCTAATACGCAGTATTTT.

CDR3 bases: TGTGCCAGCAAAGTTCGCGGCGAAGGCTATGGCTACACCTTC. It codes for CASKVRGEGYGYTF. The V gene is TRBV5-4, the J gene TRBJ1-2; D remains ambiguous. V gave up 6 bases and J gave up 4 bases, with 16 bases separating them. This CDR3 comprises 14 residues. Germline CDR1 is SGHNT and CDR2 is YYREEE (reference sequence).

The genes are TRBV9 and TRBJ1-1; 7 bases are shared with TRBD1. CDR3 size: 15 residues. V shed 3 bases, J shed 4 bases, and the junction held 9 bases outside the gene matches. Germline assignment: CDR1 SGDLS and CDR2 YYNGEE. This CDR3 reads CASSALQGSPTEAFF. The CDR3 bases are TGTGCCAGCAGCGCCCTACAGGGGAGTCCCACTGAAGCTTTCTTT.

This chain joins TRBV5-1 and TRBJ2-2, with 8 bases that match TRBD1. V lost 4 bases, J lost 0 bases, and 5 bases stayed unmatched. Per germline, CDR1 SGHRS and CDR2 YFSETQ. The CDR3 runs 16 residues. The CDR3 region is CASSPRTGPNTGELFF. The DNA for the CDR3 is TGCGCCAGCAGCCCCAGGACAGGGCCGAACACCGGGGAGCTGTTTTTT.

The chain recombines TRBV18 with TRBJ1-1, with 7 bases that match TRBD1. The germline CDR1 and CDR2 sequences are KGHSH and LQKENI. The J segment lost 8 bases and the V segment lost 4 bases, leaving 7 bases of the junction unmatched. This CDR3 spans 13 amino acids. This chain's CDR3 is CASSRGQEQEAFF. CDR3 nucleotides: TGTGCCAGCTCACGCGGACAGGAACAGGAAGCTTTCTTT.